A selection of T cell receptor beta chains follows, all from one sample in a study of T cells in Graves' hyperthyroidism and ophthalmopathy. TCRdb independently ran MiXCR on the multiplex PCR reads; one entry per CDR3 protein. The data hold 450,000 to 650,000 distinct CDR3 sequences, with about 14% observed a single time. Source material: blood. The receptors come from a woman between 18 and 29 years old with Graves' ophthalmopathy. Each CDR3 is given with its conserved first and last residue. Each record gives: D gene, J gene, V gene, clone size, CDR3 protein, CDR3 DNA. D genes are given only for firm matches. The listing skips clone size in some rows; elsewhere it reads once, few, many or a size class.

.,TRBJ1-4,TRBV12-3/TRBV12-4,many,CASSLGDFGEKLFF,TGTGCCAGCAGTTTAGGGGACTTCGGTGAAAAACTGTTTTTT
.,TRBJ2-1,TRBV7-9,.,CASSLAIALHNEQFF,TGTGCCAGCAGCTTAGCGATAGCCCTCCACAATGAGCAGTTCTTC
TRBD2,TRBJ2-7,TRBV7-8,many,CASSLAGLAGPYEQYF,TGTGCCAGCAGCTTAGCGGGACTAGCGGGACCGTACGAGCAGTACTTC
TRBD1,TRBJ1-1,TRBV7-9,many,CASDGTGINTEAFF,TGTGCCAGCGACGGGACAGGGATAAACACTGAAGCTTTCTTT
.,TRBJ1-3,TRBV7-3,many,CASSASQGGTGNTIYF,TGTGCCAGCAGCGCCAGCCAGGGAGGGACTGGAAACACCATATATTTT
TRBD1,TRBJ2-1,TRBV9,many,CASSEGTGYFYEQFF,TGTGCCAGCAGCGAAGGGACAGGGTATTTCTATGAGCAGTTCTTC
.,TRBJ2-5,TRBV29-1,few,CSVESAGGETQYF,TGCAGCGTTGAGTCTGCCGGGGGTGAGACCCAGTACTTC
.,TRBJ2-7,TRBV12-3/TRBV12-4,.,CASSFLWGPVYPYGQYF,TGTGCCAGCAGTTTTTTATGGGGCCCAGTTTATCCCTACGGGCAGTACTTC
.,TRBJ2-3,TRBV7-9,many,CASSLTRDLPTDTQYF,TGTGCCAGCAGCTTAACGCGGGACCTGCCCACAGATACGCAGTATTTT
.,TRBJ2-1,TRBV27,many,CASSFDTGPYNEQFF,TGTGCCAGCAGTTTTGACACAGGGCCCTACAATGAGCAGTTCTTC
.,TRBJ2-3,TRBV13,many,CASSLERNTDTQYF,TGTGCCAGCAGCTTGGAAAGGAACACAGATACGCAGTATTTT
TRBD1,TRBJ1-2,TRBV7-6,once,CASRSRVRRQGIGYTF,TGTGCCAGCAGATCCCGGGTTCGGCGACAGGGAATCGGCTACACCTTC
.,TRBJ1-5,TRBV29-1,many,CSVAERASNQPQHF,TGCAGCGTTGCTGAGAGGGCTAGCAATCAGCCCCAGCATTTT
TRBD1,TRBJ1-1,TRBV14,many,CASSQWTGTEAFF,TGTGCCAGCAGCCAATGGACAGGCACTGAAGCTTTCTTT
TRBD2,TRBJ2-1,TRBV29-1,few,CSVDTGGSSYNEQFF,TGCAGCGTTGATACCGGCGGGAGCTCCTACAATGAGCAGTTCTTC
.,TRBJ2-5,TRBV11-3,.,CASSQLGGTQYF,TGTGCCAGCAGCCAGTTGGGGGGGACCCAGTACTTC
.,TRBJ2-7,TRBV12-5,few,CASGSYVFGQGRESYEQYF,TGTGCTAGTGGTTCGTACGTCTTCGGTCAGGGGCGAGAGAGTTACGAGCAGTACTTC
.,TRBJ1-2,TRBV28,many,CASKDRTNYGYTF,TGTGCCAGCAAGGACAGAACTAACTATGGCTACACCTTC
TRBD2,TRBJ2-3,TRBV18,.,CASSSGGRAGTDTQYF,TGTGCCAGCTCGTCGGGCGGGAGGGCCGGGACAGATACGCAGTATTTT
TRBD1,TRBJ2-7,TRBV5-6,many,CASSYSGQGPLEQYF,TGTGCCAGCAGCTACTCGGGACAGGGACCCCTCGAGCAGTACTTC
.,TRBJ2-1,TRBV19,.,CASSIELGSYNEQFF,TGTGCCAGTAGTATTGAGCTCGGGTCCTACAATGAGCAGTTCTTC
.,TRBJ2-5,TRBV28,many,CASRNPRQETQYF,TGTGCCAGCAGAAACCCCCGGCAAGAGACCCAGTACTTC
.,TRBJ2-7,TRBV6-1,.,CASSEGGSSYEQYF,TGTGCCAGCAGTGAAGGGGGTAGCTCCTACGAGCAGTACTTC
TRBD2,TRBJ2-2,TRBV28,many,CASRKSGRANSGELFF,TGTGCCAGCAGGAAGAGCGGGAGGGCCAATTCCGGGGAGCTGTTTTTT
.,TRBJ1-2,TRBV25-1,.,CASSEWGYGYTF,TGTGCCAGCAGTGAATGGGGCTATGGCTACACCTTC
.,TRBJ2-5,TRBV2,many,CASRRSAKETQYF,TGTGCCAGCAGAAGGTCGGCTAAAGAGACCCAGTACTTC
.,TRBJ1-5,TRBV28,.,CASTVQGQPQHF,TGTGCCAGCACCGTCCAGGGGCAGCCCCAGCATTTT
.,TRBJ1-1,TRBV7-6,many,CASSPWRGREAFF,TGTGCCAGCAGTCCTTGGAGGGGGAGGGAAGCTTTCTTT
.,TRBJ2-2,TRBV28,.,CASSLNRPNTGELFF,TGTGCCAGCAGTTTAAACAGACCTAACACCGGGGAGCTGTTTTTT
.,TRBJ1-5,TRBV6-5,few,CASSYLGVDQPQHF,TGTGCCAGCAGTTACCTCGGGGTGGATCAGCCCCAGCATTTT
TRBD2,TRBJ2-7,TRBV7-2,many,CASSPLGGLASYEQYF,TGTGCCAGCAGCCCCCTTGGGGGACTAGCCTCCTACGAGCAGTACTTC
TRBD1,TRBJ2-1,TRBV2,many,CASSDQTGNEQFF,TGTGCCAGCAGTGACCAGACAGGGAATGAGCAGTTCTTC
TRBD1,TRBJ2-3,TRBV9,.,CASSPTTGERAFDTQYF,TGTGCCAGCAGCCCCACTACAGGGGAAAGGGCATTTGATACGCAGTATTTT
TRBD2,TRBJ2-1,TRBV28,many,CASSPLTLAGGPNNEQFF,TGTGCCAGCAGTCCCCTTACCCTAGCGGGAGGGCCTAATAATGAGCAGTTCTTC
.,TRBJ1-1,TRBV28,many,CASSFDRSLGEANTEAFF,TGTGCCAGCAGTTTTGATCGGTCCTTAGGGGAGGCGAACACTGAAGCTTTCTTT